The 12 T cell receptor beta chains given below trace back to one sample, sequenced in a study of T cell clonality in common variable immunodeficiency. Notes on the study in general: In common variable immunodeficiency, TCR beta chains reportedly carried fewer deletions and N-nucleotide insertions.

Their specific antigens are unknown. Sequencing was performed with immunoSEQ multiplex PCR; in TCRdb, only in-frame clones are kept and a portion is missing. The sample yields 25,000 to 30,000 clones, without any singletons. The sequenced material came from peripheral blood mononuclear cells. The receptors originated from a human donor with common variable immunodeficiency.

As for this clone: The read gets to within 3 residues of the CDR3 end, and the germline J gene fills in the rest. The chain couples TRBV5-5 to TRBJ1-1; possible D gene TRBD1, 5 bases. Germline loops: CDR1 SGHKS, CDR2 YYEKEE (reference sequence). The CDR3 spans 11 residues. The sequenced part of the CDR3 DNA is TGTGCCAGCATAGACAGTGGTCCA. Translation gives CASIDSGP. The CDR3 in its entirety is CASIDSGPAFF.

This clone was seen a handful of times. The CDR3 goes on 3 residues after the read ends, and that part is filled in from the germline J gene. This sequence joins TRBV5-6 and TRBJ2-7; no firm D call. V lost 0 bases to trimming and J lost 5 bases, with 12 bases between them. Germline V CDR1 and CDR2: SGHDT, YYEEEE. CDR3 length: 14 residues. The part of the CDR3 DNA that was read is TGTGCCAGCAGCTTGGGCGGCATTAGTGACGAG. Translation: CASSLGGISDE. Given in full, the CDR3 is CASSLGGISDEQYF.

Ten or more counts support this clone. Coverage ceases 3 residues before the CDR3 finishes, and the germline J gene fills in the end. The V call is TRBV18, the J call TRBJ1-1, with D unresolved. This CDR3 is 13 amino acids long. Germline assignment: CDR1 KGHSH and CDR2 LQKENI. Trimming took 3 bases from V and 1 from J, leaving 6 bases between them. The CDR3 DNA, read in part, is TGTGCCAGCTCACCCGCGGGGAACACTGAA. Translated, it gives CASSPAGNTE. The whole CDR3 protein is CASSPAGNTEAFF.

This clone was recorded at least ten times. The CDR3 loop reads CASSATSGGADTQYF. The DNA read from the CDR3 is TGTGCCAGCAGTGCGACTAGCGGGGGCGCAGATACG. The chain combines TRBV6-4 with TRBJ2-3; 12 nucleotides agree with TRBD2. Read data end 3 residues before the CDR3 end; the end is taken from the germline J gene. Germline-derived CDR1 and CDR2 are MRHNA and SNTAGT. This CDR3 has 15 residues. V shed 4 bases, J shed 4 bases, and the junction held 3 bases outside the gene matches.

This clone was observed at least ten times. Sequencing ends 3 residues short of the CDR3 end; the germline J gene provides the rest. This chain connects TRBV7-9 to TRBJ2-7; D remains unclear. The V and J ends lost 6 bases and 2 bases respectively, with 11 bases between them. The CDR3 consists of 13 residues. Germline V CDR1 and CDR2: SEHNR, FQNEAQ (reference sequence). CDR3 bases read: TGTGCCAGCAGGCCAACTGGTACCTACGAG. Its protein product is CASRPTGTYE. The full-length CDR3 reads as CASRPTGTYEQYF.

CDR3 bases read: TGTGCCAGCAGGCTCCAGGGGGGCAGCTACGAG. The encoded protein is CASRLQGGSYE. The complete CDR3 protein is CASRLQGGSYEQYF. This chain connects TRBV6-2 or TRBV6-3 to TRBJ2-7; a possible D gene is TRBD1 (7 bases). The CDR3 goes on 3 residues after the read ends, and that part is filled in from the germline J gene. CDR1 is MNHEY and CDR2 is SVGEGT in the germline V gene. This CDR3 spans 14 amino acids. The germline V and J ends were trimmed by 6 bases and 3 bases, with 15 bases remaining between them.

This clone is labeled as medium-sized. The DNA read from the CDR3 is TGTGCCAGCAGTTACAGCGGGCGTCAAGAGACC. Translation: CASSYSGRQET. The whole CDR3 protein reads CASSYSGRQETQYF. The chain uses TRBV6-2 or TRBV6-3 and TRBJ2-5, with a tentative D call TRBD2 (6 bases). The CDR3 goes on 3 residues after the read ends, and that part is filled in from the germline J gene. Germline V CDR1 and CDR2: MNHEY, SVGEGT. V was cut by 2 bases and J by 2 bases, with 9 bases left in between. CDR3 size: 14 residues.

The table lists this clone with a few counts. The sequenced fragment ends 3 residues before the CDR3 boundary, so the rest is inferred from the germline J gene. V gene TRBV30 combines with J gene TRBJ2-5; TRBD2 might be the D (6 bases). Germline V gives CDR1 GTSNPN, CDR2 SVGIG (reference sequence). This CDR3 region has 15 residues. The germline V and J ends were trimmed by 3 bases and 5 bases, with 19 bases remaining between them. CDR3 DNA (partial): TGTGCCTGGAGCGCTTCCGGCGGGGCCCGGGAGACC. Amino acids: CAWSASGGARET. The whole CDR3 sequence reads CAWSASGGARETQYF.

There are many counts of this clone. With the read ending 3 residues before the CDR3 end, the germline J gene is used to fill in that end. The rearrangement joins TRBV7-2 to TRBJ2-5, with a tentative D call TRBD1 (5 bases). Germline V gene sequence: CDR1 SGHTA, CDR2 FQGNSA. Trimming removed 5 bases from V and 4 bases from J, with 17 bases in between. The CDR3 consists of 15 residues. The CDR3 spells CASSPRLGVGETQYF. Partial CDR3 DNA: TGTGCCAGCAGCCCCCGCCTAGGGGTCGGAGAGACC.

This clone was picked up a small number of times. The read comes to an end 3 residues before the CDR3 does, leaving the germline J gene to fill in the end. This sequence joins TRBV7-8 and TRBJ2-3; 9 bases map to TRBD2. Looked up from germline, CDR1 is SGHVS and CDR2 is FQNEAQ. Trimming cost V 2 bases and J 6 bases; bases outside gene matches: 6. CDR3 length: 15 amino acids. The CDR3 region is CASSLSGGPRDTQYF. The sequenced CDR3 bases are TGTGCCAGCAGCTTAAGCGGGGGGCCAAGGGATACG.

This clone came up a few times. Sequencing ends 3 residues short of the CDR3 end; the germline J gene provides the rest. The V and J genes are TRBV18 and TRBJ2-3; unclear D gene. This CDR3 comprises 11 residues. Germline-derived CDR1 and CDR2 are KGHSH and LQKENI. Trimming removed 5 bases from V and 3 bases from J, with 3 bases in between. The CDR3 loop is CASSSTDTQYF. The sequenced CDR3 bases are TGTGCCAGCTCATCGACAGATACG.

By its share, this clone is medium-sized. With the read ending 3 residues before the CDR3 end, the germline J gene is used to fill in that end. The chain uses TRBV19 and TRBJ2-1; the D gene is possibly TRBD2 (5 bases). This CDR3 has 15 amino acids. Trimming cost V 3 bases and J 3 bases, with 12 bases left between them. Germline values: CDR1 LNHDA, CDR2 SQIVND (reference sequence). CDR3 sequence reads: CASSMVDYYYNEQFF. CDR3 DNA, as far as it was read: TGTGCCAGTAGTATGGTCGACTATTACTACAATGAG.